These 7 T cell receptor beta chains were all obtained from the same sample, sequenced in a study of identical twins. One entry per CDR3 protein, called by TCRdb with MiXCR from the 5' RACE reads. The sample holds about 100,000 distinct CDR3 sequences, around 5.5% seen once. Material for sequencing was memory T cells sorted from blood. Receptors were obtained from a woman between 45 and 65 years old in good health.

Ten or more counts support this clonotype. The chain uses TRBV14 and TRBJ2-3; 12 positions match TRBD2. Per germline, CDR1 SGHDN and CDR2 FVKESK. The CDR3 runs to 19 residues. The V gene end was trimmed by 8 bases and the J gene end by 2 bases; junction bases not matched to a gene: 17. The CDR3 sequence: CASHLKTSGSWGTTDTQYF. CDR3 DNA: TGTGCCAGCCATCTCAAGACTAGCGGGAGTTGGGGAACCACAGATACGCAGTATTTT.

The V call is TRBV6-5, the J call TRBJ1-1, with D possibly being TRBD1 (5 bases). Germline V gives CDR1 MNHEY, CDR2 SVGAGI. The CDR3 is 12 residues long. Trimming stripped 2 bases from V and 6 bases from J, with 7 bases between. The CDR3 here is CASSYRDAEAFF. As DNA, the CDR3 is TGTGCCAGCAGTTACCGGGACGCTGAAGCTTTCTTT.

The chain is built from TRBV3-1 and TRBJ1-1; D remains unclear. This CDR3 spans 13 amino acids. V was shortened by 2 bases and J by 3 bases, with 7 bases between the two germline ends. Germline CDR1 LGHDT, CDR2 YNNKEL (reference sequence). The CDR3 is CASSQLRYTEAFF. The CDR3 DNA follows: TGTGCCAGCAGCCAACTCAGGTACACTGAAGCTTTCTTT.

In this sample, this clonotype turned up many times. The chain joins TRBV11-2 to TRBJ2-5, with 9 bases fitting TRBD2. CDR1 is SGHAT, CDR2 FQNNGV, per germline. The CDR3 totals 16 residues. The ends lost 1 base at V and 2 bases at J; junction bases unmatched: 5. The CDR3 sequence: CASSLGSGSEQETQYF. DNA for the CDR3: TGTGCCAGCAGCTTAGGTAGCGGGAGCGAACAAGAGACCCAGTACTTC.

This clonotype has at least ten counts. The chain has TRBV7-7 and TRBJ2-1, with D perhaps TRBD1 (5 bases). The CDR3 extends over 13 amino acids. Germline V gives CDR1 SSHAT, CDR2 FNYEAQ (reference sequence). Trimming stripped 5 bases from V and 7 bases from J, with 12 bases between. CDR3 sequence: CASSPGFRNEQFF. Written as DNA, the CDR3 is TGTGCCAGCAGCCCAGGGTTTCGGAATGAGCAGTTCTTC.

This clonotype was observed at least ten times. The CDR3: CASSLAGTNEKLFF. CDR3 bases: TGCGCCAGCAGCCTCGCCGGGACTAATGAAAAACTGTTTTTT. V gene TRBV5-1 combines with J gene TRBJ1-4; D is unresolved. CDR3 size: 14 residues. The germline CDR1 and CDR2 sequences are SGHRS and YFSETQ. V lost 4 bases, J lost 2 bases, and 9 bases lay in between. The full variable domain, completed using reference TRBV5-1 and TRBJ1-4, is KAGVTQTPRYLIKTRGQQVTLSCSPISGHRSVSWYQQTPGQGLQFLFEYFSETQRNKGNFPGRFSGRQFSNSRSEMNVSTLELGDSALYLCASSLAGTNEKLFFGSGTQLSVL.

The chain joins TRBV6-5 to TRBJ1-1, with a tentative D call TRBD1 (6 bases). V was clipped by 6 bases and J by 2 bases, with 13 bases between them. This CDR3 is built from 14 residues. Germline CDR1 reads MNHEY; CDR2 reads SVGAGI. The CDR3 spells CASSPTGPNTEAFF. CDR3 DNA sequence: TGTGCCAGCAGCCCTACAGGGCCCAACACTGAAGCTTTCTTT.